Below, 2 T cell receptor beta chains from the same sample are listed, as sequenced in a study of CD8+ T cells in alopecia areata. As to treatment: oral pan-JAK inhibitor, 5-10 mg twice daily. Investigators isolated RNA and reverse transcribed it into cDNA to act as the sequencing template. Here immunoSEQ multiplex PCR was the method, and the copy in TCRdb shows in-frame clones only, minus some. The data show under 150,000 clones, around 56% seen once. The material sequenced was CD4+ T cells sorted from blood, taken at week 4, from a patient treated with tofacitinib. The receptors were sampled from a human donor with alopecia areata.

CDR3 in DNA: TGTGCCAGCAGTGCAACAGGAATCTACGAGCAGTACTTC. This codes for CASSATGIYEQYF. This chain connects TRBV25-1 to TRBJ2-7; TRBD1 is a possible D gene (5 bases). This CDR3 spans 13 amino acids. The V gene's germline CDR1 is MGHDK and CDR2 SYGVNS. V shed 4 bases and J shed 3 bases, with 10 bases lying between them.

The CDR3 loop reads CATSTVIQTSGRYYNEQFF. CDR3 sequence (DNA): TGTGCCACCAGCACCGTGATTCAGACTAGCGGGAGGTACTACAATGAGCAGTTCTTC. The chain is built from TRBV15 and TRBJ2-1; TRBD2 aligns across 13 bases. The junction had 12 bases not matched to a gene; V was cut back by 4 bases and J by 3 bases. Germline CDR1 reads LNHNV; CDR2 reads YYDKDF (reference sequence). This CDR3 spans 19 amino acids.